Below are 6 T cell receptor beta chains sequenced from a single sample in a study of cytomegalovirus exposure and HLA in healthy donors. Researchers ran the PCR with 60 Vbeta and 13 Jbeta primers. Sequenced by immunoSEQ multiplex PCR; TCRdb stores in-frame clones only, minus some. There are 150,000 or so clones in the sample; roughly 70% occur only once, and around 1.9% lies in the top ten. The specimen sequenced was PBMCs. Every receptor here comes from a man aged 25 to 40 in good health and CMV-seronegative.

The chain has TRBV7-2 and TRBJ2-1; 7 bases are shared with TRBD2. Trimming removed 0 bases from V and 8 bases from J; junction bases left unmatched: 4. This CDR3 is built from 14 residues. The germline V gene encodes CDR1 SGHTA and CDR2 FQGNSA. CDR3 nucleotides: TGTGCCAGCAGCTTAGCGGGGGGGATAGATGAGCAGTTCTTC. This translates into CASSLAGGIDEQFF.

The CDR3 DNA reads TGTGCCAGCTCCCAGACAGGGGGCACTGAAGCTTTCTTT. This gives the protein CASSQTGGTEAFF. The V and J genes are TRBV25-1 and TRBJ1-1; 9 bases align to TRBD1. Germline V gene sequence: CDR1 MGHDK, CDR2 SYGVNS. This CDR3 has 13 amino acids. The junction had 5 bases not matched to a gene; V was cut back by 8 bases and J by 4 bases.

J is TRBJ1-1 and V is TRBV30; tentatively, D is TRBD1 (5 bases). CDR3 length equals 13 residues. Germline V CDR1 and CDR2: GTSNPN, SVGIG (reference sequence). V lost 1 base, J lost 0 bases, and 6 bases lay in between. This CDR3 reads CAWSGQMNTEAFF. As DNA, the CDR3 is TGTGCCTGGAGTGGACAGATGAACACTGAAGCTTTCTTT.

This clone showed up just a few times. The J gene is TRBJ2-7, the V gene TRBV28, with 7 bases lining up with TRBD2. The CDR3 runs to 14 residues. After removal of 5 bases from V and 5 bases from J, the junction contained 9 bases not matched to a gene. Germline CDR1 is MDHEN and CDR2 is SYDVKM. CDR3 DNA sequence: TGTGCCAGCAGTCTCCGGGACTACAGGCACGAGCAGTACTTC. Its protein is CASSLRDYRHEQYF. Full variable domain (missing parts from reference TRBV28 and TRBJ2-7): DVKVTQSSRYLVKRTGEKVFLECVQDMDHENMFWYRQDPGLGLRLIYFSYDVKMKEKGDIPEGYSVSREKKERFSLILESASTNQTSMYLCASSLRDYRHEQYFGPGTRLTVT.

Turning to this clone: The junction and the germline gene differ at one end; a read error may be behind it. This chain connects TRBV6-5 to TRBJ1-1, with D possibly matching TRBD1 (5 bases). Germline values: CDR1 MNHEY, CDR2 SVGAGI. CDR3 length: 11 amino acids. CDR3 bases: TGTGCCAGCAGTTACAAGGGGTCGGTCACCTTT. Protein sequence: CASSYKGSVTF.

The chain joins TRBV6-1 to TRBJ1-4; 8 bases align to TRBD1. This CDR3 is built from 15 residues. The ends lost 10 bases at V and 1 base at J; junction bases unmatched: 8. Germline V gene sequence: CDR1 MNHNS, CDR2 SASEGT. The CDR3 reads CATKITGGTNEKLFF. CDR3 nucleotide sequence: TGTGCCACCAAAATAACAGGGGGAACTAATGAAAAACTGTTTTTT.